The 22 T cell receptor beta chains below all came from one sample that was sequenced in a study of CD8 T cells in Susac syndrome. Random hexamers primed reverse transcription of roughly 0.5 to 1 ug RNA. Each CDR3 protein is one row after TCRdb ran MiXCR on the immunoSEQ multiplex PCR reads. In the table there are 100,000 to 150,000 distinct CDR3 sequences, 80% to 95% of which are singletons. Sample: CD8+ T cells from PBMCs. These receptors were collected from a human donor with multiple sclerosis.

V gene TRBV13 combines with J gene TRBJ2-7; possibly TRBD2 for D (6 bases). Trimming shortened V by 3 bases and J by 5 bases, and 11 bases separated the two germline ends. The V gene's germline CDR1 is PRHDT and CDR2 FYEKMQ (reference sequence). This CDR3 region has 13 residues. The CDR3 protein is CASSLEGANEQYF. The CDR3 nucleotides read TGTGCCAGCAGCTTGGAGGGAGCGAACGAGCAGTACTTC.

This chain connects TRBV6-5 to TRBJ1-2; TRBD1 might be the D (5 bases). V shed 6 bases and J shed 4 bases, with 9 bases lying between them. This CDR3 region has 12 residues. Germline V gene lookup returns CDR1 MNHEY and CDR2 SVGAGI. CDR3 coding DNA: TGTGCCAGCAGGCAGGGATTCTATGGCTACACCTTC. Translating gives CASRQGFYGYTF.

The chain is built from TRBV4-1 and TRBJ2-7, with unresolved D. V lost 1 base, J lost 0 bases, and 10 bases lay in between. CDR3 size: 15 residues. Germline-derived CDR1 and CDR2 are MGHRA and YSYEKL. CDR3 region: CASSQVIGSSYEQYF. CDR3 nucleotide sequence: TGCGCCAGCAGCCAAGTAATTGGAAGCTCCTACGAGCAGTACTTC.

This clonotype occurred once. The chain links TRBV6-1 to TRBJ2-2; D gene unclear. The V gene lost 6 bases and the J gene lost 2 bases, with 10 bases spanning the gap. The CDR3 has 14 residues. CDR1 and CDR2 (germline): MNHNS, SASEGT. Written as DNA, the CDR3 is TGTGCCAGCAGCCGAGGTTCCAACACCGGGGAGCTGTTTTTT. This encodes CASSRGSNTGELFF.

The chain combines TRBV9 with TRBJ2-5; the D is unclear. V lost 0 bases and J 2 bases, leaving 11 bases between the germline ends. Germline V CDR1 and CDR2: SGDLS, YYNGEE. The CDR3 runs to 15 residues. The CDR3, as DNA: TGTGCCAGCAGCGTAGGTTCGGGCTTACAAGAGACCCAGTACTTC. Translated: CASSVGSGLQETQYF.

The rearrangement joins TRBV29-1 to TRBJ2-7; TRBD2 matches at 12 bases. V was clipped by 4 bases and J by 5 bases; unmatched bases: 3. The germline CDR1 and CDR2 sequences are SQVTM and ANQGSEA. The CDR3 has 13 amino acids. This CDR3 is CSVGLAGEHEQYV. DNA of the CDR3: TGCAGCGTTGGACTAGCGGGAGAGCACGAGCAGTACGTC.

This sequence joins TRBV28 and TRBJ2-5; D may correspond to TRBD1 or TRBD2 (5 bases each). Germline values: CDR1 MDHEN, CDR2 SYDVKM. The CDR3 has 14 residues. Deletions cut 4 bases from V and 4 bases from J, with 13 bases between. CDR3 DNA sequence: TGTGCCAGCAGTTCTCCGGGACCTACAGAGACCCAGTACTTC. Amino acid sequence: CASSSPGPTETQYF.

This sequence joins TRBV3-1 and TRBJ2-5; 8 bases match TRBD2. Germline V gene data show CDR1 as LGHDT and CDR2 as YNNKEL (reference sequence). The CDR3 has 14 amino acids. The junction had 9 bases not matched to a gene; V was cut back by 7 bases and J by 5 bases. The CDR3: CASNAPGLGETQYF. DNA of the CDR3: TGTGCCAGCAACGCACCGGGACTAGGGGAGACCCAGTACTTC.

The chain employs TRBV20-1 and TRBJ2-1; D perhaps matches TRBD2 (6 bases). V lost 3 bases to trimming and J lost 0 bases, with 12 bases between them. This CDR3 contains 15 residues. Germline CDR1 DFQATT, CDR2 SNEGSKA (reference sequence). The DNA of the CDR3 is TGCAGTGCTAGTCGGGGGAGGCGCTCCTACAATGAGCAGTTCTTC. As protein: CSASRGRRSYNEQFF.

The CDR3 bases are TGTGCCAGCAGTTTACCGGGGCAGCTGCAAGAGACCCAGTACTTC. It codes for CASSLPGQLQETQYF. The chain is built from TRBV12-3 or TRBV12-4 and TRBJ2-5; perhaps D is TRBD1 or TRBD2 (5 bases each). This CDR3 comprises 15 residues. The germline V and J ends were trimmed by 2 bases and 2 bases, with 12 bases remaining between them.

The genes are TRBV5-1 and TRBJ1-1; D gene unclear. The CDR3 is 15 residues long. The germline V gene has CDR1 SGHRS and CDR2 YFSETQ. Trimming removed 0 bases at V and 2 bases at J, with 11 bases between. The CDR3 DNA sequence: TGCGCCAGCAGCTTGGATCAGGCCCCCAACACTGAAGCTTTCTTT. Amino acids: CASSLDQAPNTEAFF. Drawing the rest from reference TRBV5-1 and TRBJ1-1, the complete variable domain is KAGVTQTPRYLIKTRGQQVTLSCSPISGHRSVSWYQQTPGQGLQFLFEYFSETQRNKGNFPGRFSGRQFSNSRSEMNVSTLELGDSALYLCASSLDQAPNTEAFFGQGTRLTVV.

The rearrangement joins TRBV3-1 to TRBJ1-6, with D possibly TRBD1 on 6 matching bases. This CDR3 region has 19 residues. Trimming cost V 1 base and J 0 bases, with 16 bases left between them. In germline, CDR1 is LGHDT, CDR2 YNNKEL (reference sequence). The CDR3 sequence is CASSQGTAPGFSYNSPLHF. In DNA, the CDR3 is TGTGCCAGCAGCCAAGGGACAGCCCCCGGGTTCTCCTATAATTCACCCCTCCACTTT.

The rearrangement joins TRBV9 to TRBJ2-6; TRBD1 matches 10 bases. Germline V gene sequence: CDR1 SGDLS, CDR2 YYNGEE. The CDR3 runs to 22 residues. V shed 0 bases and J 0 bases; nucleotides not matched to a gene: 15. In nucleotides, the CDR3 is TGTGCCAGCAGCGTAGTACAGAAACCACCGGGACAGGGGAGCTCTGGGGCCAACGTCCTGACTTTC. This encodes CASSVVQKPPGQGSSGANVLTF.

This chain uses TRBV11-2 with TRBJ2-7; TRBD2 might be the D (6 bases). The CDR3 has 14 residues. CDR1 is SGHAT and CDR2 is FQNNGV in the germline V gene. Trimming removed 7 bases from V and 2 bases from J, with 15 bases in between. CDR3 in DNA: TGTGCCAGCACCGGAGGGCTAACCCCCTACGAGCAGTACTTC. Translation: CASTGGLTPYEQYF.

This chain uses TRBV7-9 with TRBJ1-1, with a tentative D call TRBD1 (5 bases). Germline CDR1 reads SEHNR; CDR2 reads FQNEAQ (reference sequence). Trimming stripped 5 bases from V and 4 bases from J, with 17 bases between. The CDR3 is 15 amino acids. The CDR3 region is CASSNPGTRGTEAFF. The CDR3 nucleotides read TGTGCCAGCAGCAATCCGGGGACCCGGGGCACTGAAGCTTTCTTT.

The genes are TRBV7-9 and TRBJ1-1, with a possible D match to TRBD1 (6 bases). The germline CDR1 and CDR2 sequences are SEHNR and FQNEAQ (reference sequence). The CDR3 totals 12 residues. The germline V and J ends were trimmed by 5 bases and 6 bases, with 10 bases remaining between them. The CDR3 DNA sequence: TGTGCCAGCAGCCCAGGGGCGGCTGAAGCTTTCTTT. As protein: CASSPGAAEAFF.

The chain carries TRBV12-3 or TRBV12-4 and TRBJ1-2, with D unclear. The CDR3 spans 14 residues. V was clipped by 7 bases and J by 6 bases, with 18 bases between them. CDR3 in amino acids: CASIQRGDWDGYTF. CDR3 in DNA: TGTGCCAGCATCCAGCGGGGAGACTGGGATGGCTACACCTTC.

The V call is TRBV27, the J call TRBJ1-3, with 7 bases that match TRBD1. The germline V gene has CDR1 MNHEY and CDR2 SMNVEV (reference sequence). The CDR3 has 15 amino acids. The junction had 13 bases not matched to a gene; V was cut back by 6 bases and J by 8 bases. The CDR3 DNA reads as TGTGCCAGCAGCCAGACAGGGCGCTTTGAGGACACCATATATTTT. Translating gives CASSQTGRFEDTIYF.

The CDR3 region has the DNA TGTGCCAGCAGCGTAGGGGCCAGACAAGAGACCCAGTACTTC. This sequence encodes CASSVGARQETQYF. This chain links TRBV9 with TRBJ2-5; D not resolved. The germline gives CDR1 SGDLS, CDR2 YYNGEE. The length of the CDR3 is 14 residues. Trimming stripped 0 bases from V and 2 bases from J, with 8 bases between. The full variable domain, completed using reference TRBV9 and TRBJ2-5, is DSGVTQTPKHLITATGQRVTLRCSPRSGDLSVYWYQQSLDQGLQFLIQYYNGEERAKGNILERFSAQQFPDLHSELNLSSLELGDSALYFCASSVGARQETQYFGPGTRLLVL.

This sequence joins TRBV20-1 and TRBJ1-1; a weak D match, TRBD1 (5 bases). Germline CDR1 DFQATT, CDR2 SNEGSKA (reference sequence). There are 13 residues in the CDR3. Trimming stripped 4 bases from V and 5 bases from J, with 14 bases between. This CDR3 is CSAIKPGWTEAFF. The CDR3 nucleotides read TGCAGTGCTATTAAGCCAGGGTGGACTGAAGCTTTCTTT.

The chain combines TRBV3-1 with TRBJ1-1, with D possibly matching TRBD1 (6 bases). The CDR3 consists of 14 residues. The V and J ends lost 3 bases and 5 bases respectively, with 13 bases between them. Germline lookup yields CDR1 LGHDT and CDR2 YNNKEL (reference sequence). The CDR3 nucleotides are TGTGCCAGCAGCCACCGGGGGCTGCGAACTGAAGCTTTCTTT. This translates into CASSHRGLRTEAFF.

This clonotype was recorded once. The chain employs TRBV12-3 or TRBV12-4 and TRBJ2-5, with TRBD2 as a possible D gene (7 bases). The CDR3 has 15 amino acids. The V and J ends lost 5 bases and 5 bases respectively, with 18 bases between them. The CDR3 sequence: CASSPRGGAGETQYF. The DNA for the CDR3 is TGTGCCAGCAGTCCCCGTGGGGGGGCTGGTGAGACCCAGTACTTC.